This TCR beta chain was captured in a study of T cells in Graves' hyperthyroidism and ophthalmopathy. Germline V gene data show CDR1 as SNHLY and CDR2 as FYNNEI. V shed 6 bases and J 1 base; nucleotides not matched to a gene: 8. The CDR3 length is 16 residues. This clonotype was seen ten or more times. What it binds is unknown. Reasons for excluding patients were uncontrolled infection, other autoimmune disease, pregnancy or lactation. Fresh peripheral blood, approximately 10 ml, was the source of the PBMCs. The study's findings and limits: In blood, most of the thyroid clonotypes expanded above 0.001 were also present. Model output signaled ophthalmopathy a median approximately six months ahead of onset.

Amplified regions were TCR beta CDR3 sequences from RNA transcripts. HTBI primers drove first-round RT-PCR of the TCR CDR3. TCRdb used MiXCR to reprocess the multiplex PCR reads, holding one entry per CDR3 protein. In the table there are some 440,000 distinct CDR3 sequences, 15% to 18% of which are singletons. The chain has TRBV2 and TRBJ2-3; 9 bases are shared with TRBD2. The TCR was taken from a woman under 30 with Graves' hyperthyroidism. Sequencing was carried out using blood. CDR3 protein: CASSGPRTSGTDTQYF. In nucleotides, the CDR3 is TGTGCCAGCAGCGGCCCCCGGACTAGCGGCACAGATACGCAGTATTTT.